This T cell receptor beta chain comes out of a study of blood T cells in healthy people across ages (dated by TCRdb to the mid-2010s). In terms of the full investigation: Template switching captured roughly one uniquely barcoded TCR beta cDNA molecule per two T cells in model experiments. Age-related changes in TCR beta repertoire diversity were measured in the study by deep sequencing normalized with unique cDNA molecular identifiers. The donors were divided into four age groups: young (average around 17 years), middle-aged (roughly 42), aged (62) and long-lived (roughly 82). To avoid experimental bias, donors of different ages were spread randomly across the sequencing lanes. Using the same blood draw, the study looked at two additional independent replicas of 1 million unique cDNA reads for two donors, one aged 18 to 30 and the other aged 80 or older.

The library came from 5' RACE. For sequencing, an Illumina HiSeq 2500 was employed. A second roughly 7 to 11 cycle PCR used a sample-barcoded 5' primer and a J-beta primer mix. A unique molecular identifier was introduced onto each TCR beta cDNA molecule by a template-switch 5' adaptor carrying 12 random nucleotides. Each sample yielded at least 3 million CDR3-containing paired-end reads. The Mint cDNA synthesis kit, primed by a TRBC-specific oligonucleotide, was used to synthesize first-strand cDNA from all RNA. All cDNA was treated with uracil-DNA glycosylase and then went through a first 18-cycle PCR with the universal primers M1SS and BC2_uni_R. The paper's data handling went like this. Each sample was normalized by randomly selecting 1 million high-quality reads, each carrying a distinct molecular identifier. Reads with shared molecular identifiers were discarded instead of being binned into consensus sequences. MiTCR, with a Q25 quality threshold and the strictest error-elimination algorithm, was used for CDR3 identification, clonotype clustering and error correction. A nonparametric unseen species model with Euler transformation was used to estimate a lower bound on total TCR beta diversity. Using fastp trimming at Q25 and MiXCR clonotype assembly, TCRdb reanalyzed the public sequencing data and kept in-frame beta chains. Duplicate CDR3 protein sequences are folded into a single record with the most common DNA and genes. The V and J calls reflect TCRdb's pipeline rather than the authors' work. The table for this sample lists about 1,000,000 distinct CDR3 sequences; roughly 45% of them were counted only once. The leading ten clones occupy 18% of the sample.

Donors were around 37 systemically healthy Caucasian individuals from Russia aged 6 to 90 years. Ten milliliters of peripheral blood were drawn from each donor into EDTA-treated Vacutainer tubes. PBMCs were isolated by Ficoll-Paque density-gradient centrifugation, with at least 6 million obtained per sample. Total RNA, at least 6 micrograms per sample, was extracted from PBMCs with Trizol reagent. Naive CD45RAhigh/CD27high T cell percentages were measured by flow cytometry on a PBMC aliquot from every donor. The paper as a whole reports these results and caveats: Observed TCR beta diversity correlated strongly with the percentage of naive T cells measured by flow cytometry. The long-lived group showed more naive CD4+ T cells, fewer expanded clones and increased TCR diversity than the aged group, suggesting age selection. Because profiling used bulk unsorted PBMCs, naive and antigen-experienced compartments could not be compared conclusively. Estimates of total diversity from one million sequenced T cells were regarded as lower bounds and underestimates. Observed TCR beta diversity per million T cells fell roughly linearly with age, and a significant reduction was already apparent by age approximately 41. The CMV infection status of donors was not known, potentially confounding age-related changes in expanded clonotypes.

With regard to this clonotype: It lacks a known antigen. Base qualities were left out, and no much larger clone turns up one base away.

The germline V end is reduced by 4 bases and the J end by 8 bases; junction bases left unmatched: 13. CDR1 is given as KGHDR and CDR2 as SFDVKD, both from the germline V gene. The CDR3 contains 18 residues, cysteine and phenylalanine counted. Of all the DNA, just the CDR3 is kept, 54 bases in frame from base 1. The source is a woman aged 55-75 years in good health. Recombination joined TRBV24-1 with TRBJ2-1; 13 central nucleotides agree with TRBD2. The sample consisted of blood. CDR3 sequence: CATSDPRTSGGPRDEQFF. In nucleotide form, the sequence is TGTGCCACCAGTGACCCTCGGACTAGCGGGGGCCCTCGGGATGAGCAGTTCTTC.